The rows below give T cell receptor beta chains drawn from one sample of a study of T cell responses to AZD1222 COVID-19 vaccine. Assay used: immunoSEQ multiplex PCR; TCRdb lists only in-frame clones, some missing. This table has about 73,000 clones, around 89% appearing once. The input for sequencing was peripheral blood, taken on day 0 of AZD1222 vaccination. The source of these receptors is an adult in good health. The CDR3 runs from the conserved cysteine through the conserved F or W. The D gene is left open where the match is weak. Clone size is shown for a subset of rows, as once, few, many or a class of expanded clone.

j_call: TRBJ2-7
d_call: TRBD2
clone_size: NA
v_call: TRBV6-2/TRBV6-3
cdr3_nt: TGTGCCAGCAGCATAGCGGGGGGGATTCTCGAGCAGTACTTC
cdr3_aa: CASSIAGGILEQYF

j_call: TRBJ2-1
d_call: TRBD2
clone_size: NA
v_call: TRBV27
cdr3_nt: TGTGCCAGCAGTTTACAAGGCGGGAGTACTTATGAGCAGTTCTTC
cdr3_aa: CASSLQGGSTYEQFF

j_call: TRBJ2-1
d_call: NA
clone_size: NA
v_call: TRBV11-3
cdr3_nt: TGTGCCAGCAGCTTAAGGGGGGGCTCGGCCTATGAGCAGTTCTTC
cdr3_aa: CASSLRGGSAYEQFF

j_call: TRBJ1-1
d_call: TRBD1
clone_size: NA
v_call: TRBV7-8
cdr3_nt: TGTGCCAGCAGCTTCAAGGCCTGGGACAGCGGTAACACTGAAGCTTTCTTT
cdr3_aa: CASSFKAWDSGNTEAFF

j_call: TRBJ2-5
d_call: TRBD1
clone_size: NA
v_call: TRBV24-1
cdr3_nt: TGTGCCACCATGGACAGGGGTCAAGAGACCCAGTACTTC
cdr3_aa: CATMDRGQETQYF

j_call: TRBJ1-1
d_call: NA
clone_size: once
v_call: TRBV6-5
cdr3_nt: TGTGCCAGCAGCCGGGACGGATTGAACACTGAAGCTTTCTTT
cdr3_aa: CASSRDGLNTEAFF

j_call: TRBJ1-3
d_call: TRBD1
clone_size: NA
v_call: TRBV19
cdr3_nt: TGTGCCATCCGGGACAGGGGACCTGGAAACACCATATATTTT
cdr3_aa: CAIRDRGPGNTIYF

j_call: TRBJ2-2
d_call: NA
clone_size: NA
v_call: TRBV11-3
cdr3_nt: TGTGCCAGCAGCGTCGGCATCGACACCGGGGAGCTGTTTTTT
cdr3_aa: CASSVGIDTGELFF

j_call: TRBJ1-1
d_call: NA
clone_size: NA
v_call: TRBV6-5
cdr3_nt: TGTGCCAGCAGCCCGACAGGACCGAACACTGAAGCTTTCTTT
cdr3_aa: CASSPTGPNTEAFF

j_call: TRBJ2-3
d_call: TRBD2
clone_size: NA
v_call: TRBV7-2
cdr3_nt: TGTGCCAGCAGCTTAGGTGGTAGCGGGGGGTACCGGAGAGATACGCAGTATTTT
cdr3_aa: CASSLGGSGGYRRDTQYF

j_call: TRBJ2-1
d_call: NA
clone_size: NA
v_call: TRBV19
cdr3_nt: TGTGCCAGTAGCGAATTTCGCGATGAGCAGTTCTTC
cdr3_aa: CASSEFRDEQFF

j_call: TRBJ1-6
d_call: NA
clone_size: NA
v_call: TRBV6-6
cdr3_nt: TGTGCCAGCAGTTACTCACAGAGGGGGAATTCACCCCTCCACTTT
cdr3_aa: CASSYSQRGNSPLHF

j_call: TRBJ1-1
d_call: NA
clone_size: few
v_call: TRBV28
cdr3_nt: TGTGCCAGCAGACCACATCCCCTCGGCACTGAAGCTTTCTTT
cdr3_aa: CASRPHPLGTEAFF

j_call: TRBJ2-5
d_call: NA
clone_size: NA
v_call: TRBV2
cdr3_nt: TGTGCCAGCAGTGAGCGGCCAGGGACGGGCGAGACCCAGTACTTC
cdr3_aa: CASSERPGTGETQYF

j_call: TRBJ1-5
d_call: NA
clone_size: NA
v_call: TRBV30
cdr3_nt: TGTGCCTGGAGTCAAGGCAATCAGCCCCAGCATTTT
cdr3_aa: CAWSQGNQPQHF

j_call: TRBJ2-1
d_call: NA
clone_size: once
v_call: TRBV2
cdr3_nt: TGTGCCAGCAGCACCTCTCCGCGCTCCAGCTCCTACAATGAGCAGTTCTTC
cdr3_aa: CASSTSPRSSSYNEQFF

j_call: TRBJ2-7
d_call: NA
clone_size: NA
v_call: TRBV12-3/TRBV12-4
cdr3_nt: TGTGCCAGCAGTCCTGGACTTGGCTACGAGCAGTACTTC
cdr3_aa: CASSPGLGYEQYF

j_call: TRBJ2-7
d_call: TRBD1
clone_size: NA
v_call: TRBV11-1
cdr3_nt: TGTGCCAGCAGCTTAGCCTGGGACAGAAGCTCCTACGAGCAGTACTTC
cdr3_aa: CASSLAWDRSSYEQYF

j_call: TRBJ2-7
d_call: NA
clone_size: NA
v_call: TRBV3-1/TRBV3-2
cdr3_nt: TGTGCCAGCAGCCAAGGTCACGGTGGCTCCTACGAGCAGTACTTC
cdr3_aa: CASSQGHGGSYEQYF

j_call: TRBJ2-7
d_call: NA
clone_size: NA
v_call: TRBV6-5
cdr3_nt: TGTGCCAGCAGCCGGGATATGATCTACGAGCAGTACTTC
cdr3_aa: CASSRDMIYEQYF

j_call: TRBJ1-5
d_call: NA
clone_size: NA
v_call: TRBV19
cdr3_nt: TGTGCCAGTAGCCGCGACGCTCAGCCCCAGCATTTT
cdr3_aa: CASSRDAQPQHF

j_call: TRBJ2-7
d_call: TRBD1
clone_size: NA
v_call: TRBV5-1
cdr3_nt: TGCGCCAGCAGCTCGGGACAGGGGGCATCTTCCTACGAGCAGTACTTC
cdr3_aa: CASSSGQGASSYEQYF

j_call: TRBJ1-4
d_call: NA
clone_size: NA
v_call: TRBV7-9
cdr3_nt: TGTGCCAGCAGCTTAGGGACCTTTTCCCTAGAGGAAAAACTGTTTTTT
cdr3_aa: CASSLGTFSLEEKLFF

j_call: TRBJ1-5
d_call: NA
clone_size: NA
v_call: TRBV15
cdr3_nt: TGTGCCACCAGCAGAGGACAGTCCGGGAGCAATCAGCCCCAGCATTTT
cdr3_aa: CATSRGQSGSNQPQHF

j_call: TRBJ1-5
d_call: NA
clone_size: once
v_call: TRBV9
cdr3_nt: TGTGCCAGCAGCCCTGATCAGGGAATCCAGCCCCAGCATTTT
cdr3_aa: CASSPDQGIQPQHF

j_call: TRBJ1-1
d_call: NA
clone_size: NA
v_call: TRBV7-8
cdr3_nt: TGTGCCAGCAGCTTAGTGCCGGGGGACGGTGAAGCTTTCTTT
cdr3_aa: CASSLVPGDGEAFF

j_call: TRBJ2-5
d_call: NA
clone_size: NA
v_call: TRBV25-1
cdr3_nt: TGTGCCAGCAGCTCCTCGGCGGGGATTAAAGAGACCCAGTACTTC
cdr3_aa: CASSSSAGIKETQYF

j_call: TRBJ2-2
d_call: TRBD2
clone_size: NA
v_call: TRBV18
cdr3_nt: TGTGCCAGCTCAATGACTAGCGGGGATTTCACCGGGGAGCTGTTTTTT
cdr3_aa: CASSMTSGDFTGELFF

j_call: TRBJ1-5
d_call: NA
clone_size: NA
v_call: TRBV19
cdr3_nt: TGTGCCAGTAGTCCGGGGCGAAGCAATCAGCCCCAGCATTTT
cdr3_aa: CASSPGRSNQPQHF

j_call: TRBJ2-7
d_call: NA
clone_size: once
v_call: TRBV9
cdr3_nt: TGTGCCAGCAGCGTAGCTGGAAGAGGGTCCTACGAGCAGTACTTC
cdr3_aa: CASSVAGRGSYEQYF

j_call: TRBJ1-5
d_call: NA
clone_size: NA
v_call: TRBV7-6
cdr3_nt: TGTGCCAGCAGCTCTTTCGGCAATCAGCCCCAGCATTTT
cdr3_aa: CASSSFGNQPQHF

j_call: TRBJ1-5
d_call: NA
clone_size: NA
v_call: TRBV2
cdr3_nt: TGTGCCAGCAGTTCGCCGCAGGGGAATCAGCCCCAGCATTTT
cdr3_aa: CASSSPQGNQPQHF

j_call: TRBJ2-3
d_call: TRBD2
clone_size: NA
v_call: TRBV19
cdr3_nt: TGTGCCAGTAGTGGTCAGCGGGGGCCTCCCACAGATACGCAGTATTTT
cdr3_aa: CASSGQRGPPTDTQYF

j_call: TRBJ2-1
d_call: TRBD2
clone_size: NA
v_call: TRBV19
cdr3_nt: TGTGCCAGTGGAGGCGCGGGGGGCGGGAATGAGCAGTTCTTC
cdr3_aa: CASGGAGGGNEQFF

j_call: TRBJ1-2
d_call: NA
clone_size: NA
v_call: TRBV6-4
cdr3_nt: TGTGCCAGCAGTGACTCGCGGGGAGGACGCGGCTACACCTTC
cdr3_aa: CASSDSRGGRGYTF

j_call: TRBJ2-1
d_call: NA
clone_size: once
v_call: TRBV19
cdr3_nt: TGTGCCAGTAGTATAGGAAAGCGGTTTTACAATGAGCAGTTCTTC
cdr3_aa: CASSIGKRFYNEQFF

j_call: TRBJ1-2
d_call: NA
clone_size: NA
v_call: TRBV18
cdr3_nt: TGTGCCAGCTCACTCGGGACAAATGGCTACACCTTC
cdr3_aa: CASSLGTNGYTF

j_call: TRBJ2-7
d_call: TRBD1
clone_size: NA
v_call: TRBV19
cdr3_nt: TGTGCCAGTAGCCAATTCCGGGACAGCCGGGTCGAGCAGTACTTC
cdr3_aa: CASSQFRDSRVEQYF

j_call: TRBJ2-7
d_call: NA
clone_size: NA
v_call: TRBV30
cdr3_nt: TGTGCCTGGAGTGTACAAGGTGTCTACGAGCAGTACTTC
cdr3_aa: CAWSVQGVYEQYF

j_call: TRBJ1-2
d_call: NA
clone_size: NA
v_call: TRBV4-1
cdr3_nt: TGCGCCAGCAGCCAAACCCCCAGGGATAACTATGGCTACACCTTC
cdr3_aa: CASSQTPRDNYGYTF

j_call: TRBJ2-7
d_call: TRBD2
clone_size: NA
v_call: TRBV5-4
cdr3_nt: TGTGCCAGCAGCTTGGAACTAGCGGGGGGCGAGCAGTACTTC
cdr3_aa: CASSLELAGGEQYF

j_call: TRBJ2-7
d_call: NA
clone_size: NA
v_call: TRBV6-5
cdr3_nt: TGTGCCAGCAGTCCCGGGATTTACGAGCAGTACTTC
cdr3_aa: CASSPGIYEQYF

j_call: TRBJ2-2
d_call: NA
clone_size: NA
v_call: TRBV18
cdr3_nt: TGTGCCAGCTCACCATATCCGACAACGAACACCGGGGAGCTGTTTTTT
cdr3_aa: CASSPYPTTNTGELFF

j_call: TRBJ2-2
d_call: NA
clone_size: NA
v_call: TRBV1
cdr3_nt: TGCACCAGCAGCCAAGATGATCGGGGAACGGGCGGGGAGCTGTTTTTT
cdr3_aa: CTSSQDDRGTGGELFF

j_call: TRBJ1-2
d_call: NA
clone_size: once
v_call: TRBV2
cdr3_nt: TGTGCCAGTAATACGGACAGCCTCTATGGCTACACCTTC
cdr3_aa: CASNTDSLYGYTF

j_call: TRBJ2-3
d_call: NA
clone_size: once
v_call: TRBV7-9
cdr3_nt: TGTGCCAGCAGCATGGGCTGGGCAGGCAGCACAGATACGCAGTATTTT
cdr3_aa: CASSMGWAGSTDTQYF

j_call: TRBJ2-5
d_call: TRBD1
clone_size: NA
v_call: TRBV9
cdr3_nt: TGTGCCAGCAGCGTTCAGGGGGCGGCAGAGACCCAGTACTTC
cdr3_aa: CASSVQGAAETQYF

j_call: TRBJ2-7
d_call: NA
clone_size: NA
v_call: TRBV5-1
cdr3_nt: TGCGCCAGCAGCCCTGGTTTGAGCCGCTCCTACGAGCAGTACTTC
cdr3_aa: CASSPGLSRSYEQYF

j_call: TRBJ2-7
d_call: TRBD1
clone_size: once
v_call: TRBV5-4
cdr3_nt: TGTGCCAGCAGCTTGGGTGTGACAGGGATCTACGAGCAGTACTTC
cdr3_aa: CASSLGVTGIYEQYF

j_call: TRBJ2-7
d_call: NA
clone_size: NA
v_call: TRBV4-1
cdr3_nt: TGCGCCAGCAGCCAAGCGATCGCGGGCCCCTACGAGCAGTACTTC
cdr3_aa: CASSQAIAGPYEQYF

j_call: TRBJ2-1
d_call: TRBD1
clone_size: NA
v_call: TRBV7-8
cdr3_nt: TGTGCCAGCAGCTTAGCCCAAGAGGACAGGGGTAACAATGAGCAGTTCTTC
cdr3_aa: CASSLAQEDRGNNEQFF